This T cell receptor (beta chain) was found in a study of T cells in Graves' hyperthyroidism and ophthalmopathy. Germline V gene lookup returns CDR1 MDHEN and CDR2 SYDVKM. Trimming removed 6 bases at V and 2 bases at J, with 12 bases between. CDR3 size: 14 residues. Regions amplified from RNA transcripts were the TCR beta CDR3 regions. HTBI primers drove first-round RT-PCR of the TCR CDR3. MiXCR was run by TCRdb on the multiplex PCR reads, yielding one entry per CDR3 protein. The data show approximately 700,000 distinct CDR3 sequences, around 17% seen once. Absence of ophthalmopathy progression within 18 months defined stable Graves' hyperthyroidism. At least ten counts were recorded for this clonotype.

The receptor was derived from a man younger than 30 with Graves' hyperthyroidism. Input material: blood. The chain carries TRBV28 and TRBJ2-3; the D call may be TRBD1 or TRBD2 (5 bases each). This CDR3 reads CASRPGTITDTQYF. CDR3 coding DNA: TGTGCCAGCAGACCCGGGACCATCACAGATACGCAGTATTTT.